A single sample is the source of the 23 T cell receptor beta chains below, sequenced in a study of T cell responses to AZD1222 COVID-19 vaccine. Assay used: immunoSEQ multiplex PCR; TCRdb lists only in-frame clones, some missing. The repertoire holds 110,000 to 150,000 clones, about nine tenths seen once, with approximately 4.5% in the top ten. The specimen comprised peripheral blood, sampled on day 0 of AZD1222 vaccination. The source is an adult in good health.

This chain uses TRBV6-5 with TRBJ1-2, with TRBD1 identical over 7 bases. This CDR3 has 13 residues. Trimming removed 6 bases from V and 7 bases from J; junction bases left unmatched: 8. CDR1 is MNHEY, CDR2 SVGAGI, per germline. In DNA, the CDR3 is TGTGCCAGCAGGGATAGGGGGCGCGGTGGCTACACCTTC. It specifies CASRDRGRGGYTF.

This clone was counted a single time. The chain links TRBV28 to TRBJ1-2, with 10 bases lining up with TRBD1. Germline CDR1 MDHEN, CDR2 SYDVKM. The CDR3 sequence is 15 residues long. V dropped 2 bases and J dropped 4; count of bases not matched to a gene: 4. The CDR3, as DNA: TGTGCCAGCAGTTTAGACAGGGGGCGAGTCTATGGCTACACCTTC. Protein product: CASSLDRGRVYGYTF.

Regarding this clone: Other nucleotide sequences from this sample produce the same CDR3. The rearrangement joins TRBV28 to TRBJ2-7; no clear D. The CDR3 is 11 residues long. The germline V gene has CDR1 MDHEN and CDR2 SYDVKM. Trimming left V 2 bases short and J 2 bases short, with 1 base between. DNA for the CDR3: TGTGCCAGCAGTTTAACCTACGAGCAGTACTTC. It specifies CASSLTYEQYF.

V is TRBV6-5 and J is TRBJ2-1, with 8 bases matching TRBD2. V was pared by 4 bases and J by 1 base, with 6 bases of the junction left unmatched. CDR3 length equals 16 residues. Germline values: CDR1 MNHEY, CDR2 SVGAGI. The CDR3 DNA follows: TGTGCCAGCAGTTCCCGGACTAGCTCTTCCTACAATGAGCAGTTCTTC. Translated, it gives CASSSRTSSSYNEQFF.

The CDR3 DNA follows: TGTGCCAGCAGCTTAGATCGCGGGCCCCAGCATTTT. This gives the protein CASSLDRGPQHF. This chain uses TRBV11-2 with TRBJ1-5; D not resolved. Trimming shortened V by 0 bases and J by 9 bases, and 6 bases separated the two germline ends. This CDR3 is built from 12 residues. CDR1 and CDR2 (germline): SGHAT, FQNNGV.

The gene calls are TRBV7-2 and TRBJ2-7, with 9 bases matching TRBD2. Germline V gene data show CDR1 as SGHTA and CDR2 as FQGNSA. CDR3 size: 17 residues. After removal of 1 base from V and 4 bases from J, the junction contained 11 bases not matched to a gene. The CDR3 sequence: CASSLGEVLAGNYEQYF. CDR3 bases: TGTGCCAGCAGCTTAGGGGAGGTGCTAGCGGGGAATTACGAGCAGTACTTC.

The genes are TRBV9 and TRBJ1-6, with a possible D match to TRBD1 (5 bases). The germline V and J ends were trimmed by 2 bases and 1 base, with 7 bases remaining between them. The CDR3 contains 15 residues. The V gene's germline CDR1 is SGDLS and CDR2 YYNGEE. The CDR3 DNA is TGTGCCAGCAGCGTTAGGGGATCCTATAATTCACCCCTCCACTTT. It is translated as CASSVRGSYNSPLHF.

This clone appeared a few times. The rearrangement links TRBV5-4 to TRBJ2-5; 11 bases align to TRBD2. The CDR3 has 15 amino acids. The J segment lost 3 bases and the V segment lost 3 bases, leaving 4 bases of the junction unmatched. Germline V gene data show CDR1 as SGHNT and CDR2 as YYREEE (reference sequence). CDR3 DNA sequence: TGTGCCAGCAGCTCTAGCGGGGGGATTGAAGAGACCCAGTACTTC. The encoded protein is CASSSSGGIEETQYF.

This clone is judged medium-sized (0.01 to 0.1%). The V and J genes are TRBV28 and TRBJ2-4; a possible D gene is TRBD1 (5 bases). Germline V gives CDR1 MDHEN, CDR2 SYDVKM. The CDR3 has 17 amino acids. The V end was cut by 5 bases, the J end by 0 bases, with 17 bases between. The CDR3 loop reads CASSARRVSLAKNIQYF. CDR3 nucleotides: TGTGCCAGCAGTGCCCGCAGGGTCTCCTTAGCCAAAAACATTCAGTACTTC.

This chain links TRBV4-1 with TRBJ2-7; 8 bases align to TRBD2. From germline, CDR1 is MGHRA and CDR2 YSYEKL. V shed 4 bases, J shed 1 base, and the junction held 9 bases outside the gene matches. The CDR3 runs to 16 residues. The CDR3 DNA sequence: TGCGCCAGCAGCCTTAGCGATGCGGGAGGTTCCTACGAGCAGTACTTC. It codes for CASSLSDAGGSYEQYF.

CDR3 in amino acids: CASSLLGADEQYF. The CDR3 DNA is TGCGCCAGCAGCTTGTTGGGGGCAGACGAGCAGTACTTC. The chain carries TRBV5-1 and TRBJ2-7, with TRBD1 as a possible D gene (6 bases). Germline loops: CDR1 SGHRS, CDR2 YFSETQ. The CDR3 contains 13 residues. V dropped 1 base and J dropped 5 bases, with 10 bases sitting between them.

This clone was seen only once. This chain uses TRBV13 with TRBJ2-7; TRBD2 aligns across 13 bases. Germline CDR1 reads PRHDT; CDR2 reads FYEKMQ (reference sequence). J lost 7 bases, V lost 5 bases, and 17 bases had no gene match. The CDR3 has 18 amino acids. The CDR3 region is CASSTRLAGGHMGGEQYF. CDR3 DNA: TGTGCCAGCAGCACCCGACTAGCGGGGGGCCACATGGGGGGTGAGCAGTACTTC.

The CDR3 DNA reads TGTGCCAGCTCACCACTTAGCTACTCGGAGACCCAGTACTTC. Its protein is CASSPLSYSETQYF. The genes are TRBV18 and TRBJ2-5, with D hard to call. The CDR3 extends over 14 amino acids. With 1 base removed from V and 5 bases from J, the gap between germline ends came to 11 bases. From germline, CDR1 is KGHSH and CDR2 LQKENI.

Here the CDR3 DNA reads TGTGCCAGTAGTACCGGGACGGTTCTAGCGGGAGTTCGTACCGGGGAGCTGTTTTTT. This gives the protein CASSTGTVLAGVRTGELFF. The V call is TRBV19, the J call TRBJ2-2; 10 bases match TRBD2. There are 19 residues in the CDR3. CDR1 and CDR2 (germline): LNHDA, SQIVND (reference sequence). After removal of 4 bases from V and 5 bases from J, the junction contained 16 bases not matched to a gene. The full variable domain, with the rest looked up from reference TRBV19 and TRBJ2-2, is DGGITQSPKYLFRKEGQNVTLSCEQNLNHDAMYWYRQDPGQGLRLIYYSQIVNDFQKGDIAEGYSVSREKKESFPLTVTSAQKNPTAFYLCASSTGTVLAGVRTGELFFGEGSRLTVL.

The chain has TRBV4-2 and TRBJ2-5; the D gene is possibly TRBD2 (5 bases). Trimming pared 2 bases from V and 5 bases from J, leaving 15 bases between. Germline CDR1 and CDR2: LGHNA and YNFKEQ. The CDR3 consists of 15 residues. CDR3 sequence: CASSQFPDLDETQYF. The CDR3 nucleotides are TGTGCCAGCAGCCAATTCCCGGACTTGGACGAGACCCAGTACTTC.

The chain combines TRBV7-2 with TRBJ2-1; 8 positions match TRBD2. The germline V gene has CDR1 SGHTA and CDR2 FQGNSA. V lost 2 bases and J lost 4; bases outside the gene matches: 4. This CDR3 is 15 amino acids long. In DNA form, the CDR3 reads TGTGCCAGCAGCTTAACTAGCGGATATTACAATGAGCAGTTCTTC. This sequence encodes CASSLTSGYYNEQFF.

The V and J genes are TRBV6-5 and TRBJ1-6; no definite D call. Germline CDR1 reads MNHEY; CDR2 reads SVGAGI. Trimming removed 3 bases at V and 7 bases at J, with 10 bases between. The CDR3 sequence is 14 residues long. In DNA form, the CDR3 reads TGTGCCAGCAGTTATGTTGGAGGCAATTCACCCCTCCACTTT. Residues: CASSYVGGNSPLHF.

This sequence joins TRBV4-1 and TRBJ1-4; TRBD1 matches 11 bases. CDR1 is MGHRA, CDR2 YSYEKL, per germline. The V gene end was trimmed by 4 bases and the J gene end by 7 bases; junction bases not matched to a gene: 5. This CDR3 contains 15 residues. The CDR3 DNA reads TGCGCCAGCAGCCTCCTCGGACAGGGGGCTGAAAAACTGTTTTTT. This encodes CASSLLGQGAEKLFF.

The chain links TRBV2 to TRBJ2-1, with D possibly matching TRBD2 (5 bases). Trimming stripped 7 bases from V and 15 bases from J, with 16 bases between. The CDR3 spans 11 residues. Per germline, CDR1 SNHLY and CDR2 FYNNEI. The chain's CDR3 is CASTGLWQVFF. The CDR3 nucleotides are TGTGCCAGCACTGGACTGTGGCAAGTGTTCTTC.

This clone was counted once. The V gene is TRBV12-5, the J gene TRBJ1-5, with 8 bases aligning to TRBD1. From germline, CDR1 is LGHNT and CDR2 FRNRAP. V was pared by 6 bases and J by 1 base, with 5 bases of the junction left unmatched. The CDR3 is 15 residues long. CDR3 amino acids: CASGPRQGSNQPQHF. CDR3 bases: TGTGCTAGTGGCCCCCGACAGGGGAGCAATCAGCCCCAGCATTTT.

The chain combines TRBV2 with TRBJ2-1; no firm D call. The CDR3 has 13 residues. Trimming pared 9 bases from V and 0 bases from J, leaving 9 bases between. Germline lookup yields CDR1 SNHLY and CDR2 FYNNEI. The CDR3 nucleotides are TGTGCCAGTTGTACGGACTCCTACAATGAGCAGTTCTTC. It translates to CASCTDSYNEQFF.

The chain has TRBV2 and TRBJ2-4; D is possibly TRBD2 (6 bases). Germline CDR1 and CDR2: SNHLY and FYNNEI. The CDR3 covers 15 residues. V lost 9 bases to trimming and J lost 1 base, with 16 bases between them. The CDR3 is CASSLGGSAKNIQYF. CDR3 nucleotides: TGTGCCAGTTCCCTGGGAGGTTCGGCCAAAAACATTCAGTACTTC.

This sequence joins TRBV29-1 and TRBJ2-1; 12 positions match TRBD2. The V and J ends lost 4 bases and 9 bases, in that order; junction bases with no gene match: 4. CDR1 is SQVTM, CDR2 ANQGSEA, per germline. This CDR3 has 13 residues. CDR3 region: CSVGLAGEGEQFF. DNA for the CDR3: TGCAGCGTTGGACTAGCGGGAGAGGGTGAGCAGTTCTTC.